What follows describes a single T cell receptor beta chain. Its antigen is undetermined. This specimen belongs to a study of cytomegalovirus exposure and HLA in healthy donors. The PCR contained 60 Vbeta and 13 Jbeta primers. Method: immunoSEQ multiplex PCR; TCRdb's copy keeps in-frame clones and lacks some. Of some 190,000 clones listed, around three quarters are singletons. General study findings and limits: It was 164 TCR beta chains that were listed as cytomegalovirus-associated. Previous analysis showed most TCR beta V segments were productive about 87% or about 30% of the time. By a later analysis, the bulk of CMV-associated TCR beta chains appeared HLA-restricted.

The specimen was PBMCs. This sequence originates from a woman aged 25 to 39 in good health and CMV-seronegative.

CDR3: CSVEADTTARYF. The CDR3 DNA is TGCAGCGTTGAAGCCGACACCACGGCCCGGTACTTC. The V call is TRBV29-1, the J call TRBJ2-5; D uncertain. Trimming removed 1 base from V and 13 bases from J, with 16 bases in between. Germline V gives CDR1 SQVTM, CDR2 ANQGSEA. The CDR3 extends over 12 amino acids.